This entry lists 12 T cell receptor beta chains sequenced from one sample in a study of OX40 agonist ivuxolimab in advanced cancers. Sequenced by immunoSEQ multiplex PCR; TCRdb stores in-frame clones only, minus some. The sample carries about 70,000 clones, more than 85% recorded once. The sample here was CD4+ or CD8+ T cells sorted from blood, taken in a trial of the OX40 agonist ivuxolimab. All receptors come from an adult with an advanced solid tumor such as melanoma, head and neck, liver or kidney cancer.

The CDR3 sequence: CAWSAPTGGRYEQYF. As DNA, the CDR3 is TGTGCCTGGAGTGCGCCGACAGGGGGCCGCTACGAGCAGTACTTC. The genes are TRBV30 and TRBJ2-7; TRBD1 agrees at 10 bases. This CDR3 has 15 amino acids. The germline CDR1 and CDR2 sequences are GTSNPN and SVGIG (reference sequence). Trimming at V came to 1 base and at J to 3 bases, leaving 6 bases not matched to a gene.

The chain carries TRBV19 and TRBJ2-3; 10 bases are a match to TRBD1. The CDR3 consists of 15 residues. V dropped 3 bases and J dropped 4; count of bases not matched to a gene: 4. Germline CDR1 and CDR2: LNHDA and SQIVND (reference sequence). Here the CDR3 reads CASSILTGGADTQYF. The CDR3 nucleotides are TGTGCCAGTAGTATTCTGACAGGGGGCGCAGATACGCAGTATTTT.

The chain has TRBV11-2 and TRBJ2-3, with D maybe TRBD1 (5 bases). This CDR3 is built from 16 residues. Germline CDR1 and CDR2: SGHAT and FQNNGV. Deletions cut 5 bases from V and 3 bases from J, with 18 bases between. Here the CDR3 reads CASSDPWGLTTDTQYF. CDR3 in DNA: TGTGCCAGCAGCGACCCGTGGGGCCTTACGACAGATACGCAGTATTTT.

V gene TRBV11-2 combines with J gene TRBJ2-1; 11 nucleotides agree with TRBD2. With 0 bases clipped from V and 5 bases from J, the junction kept 6 bases outside the gene matches. This CDR3 has 17 amino acids. CDR1 is SGHAT and CDR2 is FQNNGV in the germline V gene. CDR3 bases: TGTGCCAGCAGCTTAGATAGCGGGGGGGCTATCCACAATGAGCAGTTCTTC. The encoded protein is CASSLDSGGAIHNEQFF. Full variable domain (rest looked up from reference TRBV11-2 and TRBJ2-1): EAGVAQSPRYKIIEKRQSVAFWCNPISGHATLYWYQQILGQGPKLLIQFQNNGVVDDSQLPKDRFSAERLKGVDSTLKIQPAKLEDSAVYLCASSLDSGGAIHNEQFFGPGTRLTVL.

The chain carries TRBV19 and TRBJ1-1; tentatively, D is TRBD1 (5 bases). Deletions cut 3 bases from V and 4 bases from J, with 12 bases between. The CDR3 loop spans 14 amino acids. Germline V gene data show CDR1 as LNHDA and CDR2 as SQIVND (reference sequence). CDR3 region: CASSIGQGGTEAFF. In DNA, the CDR3 is TGTGCCAGTAGTATCGGGCAGGGAGGCACTGAAGCTTTCTTT. The variable domain in full, completed from reference TRBV19 and TRBJ1-1, reads DGGITQSPKYLFRKEGQNVTLSCEQNLNHDAMYWYRQDPGQGLRLIYYSQIVNDFQKGDIAEGYSVSREKKESFPLTVTSAQKNPTAFYLCASSIGQGGTEAFFGQGTRLTVV.

The chain uses TRBV9 and TRBJ2-2; 7 nucleotides line up with TRBD1. This CDR3 contains 15 residues. From germline, CDR1 is SGDLS and CDR2 YYNGEE. The junction had 4 bases not matched to a gene; V was cut back by 0 bases and J by 5 bases. The CDR3 protein is CASSVAGTETGELFF. CDR3 nucleotides: TGTGCCAGCAGCGTAGCCGGGACAGAGACCGGGGAGCTGTTTTTT.

The chain uses TRBV11-2 and TRBJ2-1; no clear D. The CDR3 sequence is 13 residues long. V was cut by 1 base and J by 3 bases, with 4 bases left in between. From germline, CDR1 is SGHAT and CDR2 FQNNGV. In DNA, the CDR3 is TGTGCCAGCAGCTTAGTATACTACAATGAGCAGTTCTTC. This codes for CASSLVYYNEQFF.

The chain couples TRBV7-8 to TRBJ2-3; a weak D match, TRBD2 (5 bases). In germline, CDR1 is SGHVS, CDR2 FQNEAQ. V lost 4 bases and J lost 2, with 10 bases in between. This CDR3 has 14 residues. In nucleotides, the CDR3 is TGTGCCAGCAGCTCTGTCCGGGACACAGATACGCAGTATTTT. It yields the protein CASSSVRDTDTQYF.

The CDR3 loop is CASSLGGANQPQHF. In DNA, the CDR3 is TGTGCCAGCAGCTTGGGTGGGGCGAATCAGCCCCAGCATTTT. V gene TRBV7-2 combines with J gene TRBJ1-5; TRBD1 is a possible D gene (5 bases). The CDR3 has 14 amino acids. V dropped 3 bases and J dropped 4 bases, with 10 bases sitting between them. Germline V lookup: CDR1 SGHTA, CDR2 FQGNSA. Full variable domain (remainder filled in from reference TRBV7-2 and TRBJ1-5): GAGVSQSPSNKVTEKGKDVELRCDPISGHTALYWYRQSLGQGLEFLIYFQGNSAPDKSGLPSDRFSAERTGGSVSTLTIQRTQQEDSAVYLCASSLGGANQPQHFGDGTRLSIL.

This chain joins TRBV29-1 and TRBJ1-1, with D uncertain. V was cut by 1 base and J by 2 bases, with 11 bases left in between. The CDR3 length is 14 residues. CDR1 is SQVTM and CDR2 is ANQGSEA in the germline V gene. CDR3 protein: CSVEGGDLNTEAFF. Here the CDR3 DNA reads TGCAGCGTTGAAGGTGGGGATCTTAACACTGAAGCTTTCTTT. Filled out from reference TRBV29-1 and TRBJ1-1, the complete variable domain reads SAVISQKPSRDICQRGTSLTIQCQVDSQVTMMFWYRQQPGQSLTLIATANQGSEATYESGFVIDKFPISRPNLTFSTLTVSNMSPEDSSIYLCSVEGGDLNTEAFFGQGTRLTVV.

V is TRBV29-1 and J is TRBJ2-5, with 8 bases aligning to TRBD2. V dropped 7 bases and J dropped 5; count of bases not matched to a gene: 9. This CDR3 has 13 residues. Germline assignment: CDR1 SQVTM and CDR2 ANQGSEA. CDR3 DNA sequence: TGCAGCGCCCGCGGGGGGCGGGGGGAGACCCAGTACTTC. Its protein product is CSARGGRGETQYF.

The chain carries TRBV10-2 and TRBJ2-1; 15 positions agree with TRBD2. V shed 8 bases and J 7 bases; nucleotides not matched to a gene: 6. Germline CDR1 WSHSY, CDR2 SAAADI. There are 15 residues in the CDR3. The CDR3 loop is CASRTSGGAWNEQFF. The CDR3 region has the DNA TGCGCCAGCCGGACTAGCGGGGGGGCCTGGAATGAGCAGTTCTTC.